These T cell receptor beta chains were read from a single sample in a study of identical twins. TCRdb re-called the 5' RACE reads with MiXCR, one entry per CDR3 protein. The table shows under 900,000 distinct CDR3 sequences, with roughly 20% occurring only once. The same data also went into a second study, on T cells expressing NK-cell markers.

The specimen was PBMCs. These receptors originate from a woman between 18 and 29 years old in good health. The CDR3 runs from the conserved cysteine through the conserved F or W. A D gene is named only where the DNA matches it firmly. Some rows mark clone size as missing; the rest say once, few, many or name a class of expanded clone.

TRBV12-3/TRBV12-4,TRBJ2-1,few,.,TGTGCCAGCAGTCCTACCGGCCGGGGGCATGAGCAGTTCTTC,CASSPTGRGHEQFF
TRBV20-1,TRBJ2-2,few,TRBD2,TGCAGTGCCAGACCTAGCGGGGCAGGCGGGGAGCTGTTTTTT,CSARPSGAGGELFF
TRBV20-1,TRBJ2-3,few,TRBD2,TGCAGTGCCCGGGCCGGGGGGGTTGGGCAGTATTTT,CSARAGGVGQYF
TRBV20-1,TRBJ1-1,.,.,TGCAGGGCTGAGGGGGGCACTGAAGCTTTCTTT,CRAEGGTEAFF
TRBV12-3/TRBV12-4,TRBJ2-3,.,.,TGTGCCAGCCTCAGGGGGGGAGGGCCTTACACAGATACGCAGTATTTT,CASLRGGGPYTDTQYF
TRBV7-3,TRBJ1-1,.,.,TGTGCCAGCAGCTTAACGGTGGCTACTATGAACACTGAAGCTTTCTTT,CASSLTVATMNTEAFF
TRBV6-5,TRBJ2-7,.,.,TGTGCCAGCAGTTACGGCCCAGGGACGGACGAGCAGTACTTC,CASSYGPGTDEQYF
TRBV5-1,TRBJ2-7,few,TRBD1,TGCGCCAGTGCCGGGACAGGGGCCTCCTACGAGCAGTACTTC,CASAGTGASYEQYF
TRBV12-3/TRBV12-4,TRBJ2-2,few,.,TGTGCCAGCTTCTGGGACACCGGGGAGCTGTTTTTT,CASFWDTGELFF
TRBV3-1,TRBJ1-2,.,.,TGTGCCTTCATTTCCCGAACCGGCCCCCCAAGAACCGTCTATGGCTACACCTTC,CAFISRTGPPRTVYGYTF
TRBV30,TRBJ1-3,many,.,TGTGCCTGGAGTGGTAACTCTGTGGCCGGAAACACCATATATTTT,CAWSGNSVAGNTIYF
TRBV6-5,TRBJ2-3,.,.,TGTGCCAGCAGTTACTCGAGGGGGACCACAGATACGCAGTATTTT,CASSYSRGTTDTQYF
TRBV7-9,TRBJ2-7,.,TRBD1,TGTGCCAGCAGCCGTCAGGGGGCGGAGGACGAGCAGTACTTC,CASSRQGAEDEQYF
TRBV10-3,TRBJ2-7,.,.,TGTGCCATCAGTGAGATTCTGCTCTACGAGCAGTACTTC,CAISEILLYEQYF
TRBV29-1,TRBJ2-1,few,.,TGCAGCGTTGTAGACGGGTGGCAGGGTAACCATGAGCAGTTCTTC,CSVVDGWQGNHEQFF
TRBV20-1,TRBJ2-1,.,.,TGCAGTGCTAGAGTGACAGCCCTCAGGGGCAATAAGCAGTTCTTC,CSARVTALRGNKQFF
TRBV11-2,TRBJ2-7,.,TRBD2,TGTGCCAGCAGCTTTGGGATAGCGGGAGAGGACGAGCAGTACTTC,CASSFGIAGEDEQYF
TRBV7-6,TRBJ2-6,.,.,TGTGCCAGCAGCGATCCCTCAGGGACTGGGGCCAACGTCCTGACTTTC,CASSDPSGTGANVLTF
TRBV27,TRBJ2-3,.,.,TGTGCCAGCAGCCCTATAGATTCGCCAGATACGCAGTATTTT,CASSPIDSPDTQYF
TRBV12-3/TRBV12-4,TRBJ1-1,.,.,TGTGCCAGCAGTTTGGTAGGGTGGGGGACTGAAGCTTTCTTT,CASSLVGWGTEAFF
TRBV20-1,TRBJ1-6,few,.,TGCAGTGCAGTAGGGGTTTTCTATAATTCACCCCTCCACTTT,CSAVGVFYNSPLHF
TRBV19,TRBJ2-2,few,.,TGTGCCAGTAGTCCACAGGGTTTCTCCACCGGGGAGCTGTTTTTT,CASSPQGFSTGELFF
TRBV24-1,TRBJ2-1,.,.,TGTGCCACCAGTGACAGCGGGTCCGTCAATGAGCAGTTCTTC,CATSDSGSVNEQFF
TRBV30,TRBJ2-3,.,TRBD2,TGTGCCTGGGGACGATTTAGCGGGAGCGGGGATACGCAGTATTTT,CAWGRFSGSGDTQYF
TRBV7-9,TRBJ2-7,.,.,TGTGCCAGCAGCTTCCTTGAGGGGCCGTCCTACGAGCAGTACTTC,CASSFLEGPSYEQYF
TRBV7-9,TRBJ2-7,many,.,TGTGCCAGCAGTCCAGGTCGGGAGCAGTACTTC,CASSPGREQYF
TRBV7-2,TRBJ2-1,.,.,TGTGCCAGCTTCCAGGGACCAGAGCAGTTCTTC,CASFQGPEQFF
TRBV10-2,TRBJ1-5,.,.,TGCGCCAGCAGTGAGGAGCGTCAGCCCCAGCATTTT,CASSEERQPQHF
TRBV21-1,TRBJ2-3,few,.,TGTGCCAGCAGCAAGGGCGGGACTAGCGGGGTTTTT,CASSKGGTSGVF
TRBV27,TRBJ2-3,.,TRBD1,TGTGCCAGCAGTCGGGCGACAGGGGGCACAGATACGCAGTATTTT,CASSRATGGTDTQYF
TRBV2,TRBJ2-3,.,.,TGTGCCAGCAGTCGCCCCTTTGGCGGGGTTAGCACAGATACGCAGTATTTT,CASSRPFGGVSTDTQYF
TRBV15,TRBJ2-7,.,TRBD2,TGTGCCACCAGCAGAGATGAAACAGCGGGGCACGAGCAGTACTTC,CATSRDETAGHEQYF
TRBV4-3,TRBJ2-2,.,.,TGCGCCAGCAGCCAAGATGTGGTGGGGGGCTTGAGGACCGGGGAGCTGTTTTTT,CASSQDVVGGLRTGELFF
TRBV29-1,TRBJ1-2,few,.,TGCAGCGTGGGGCAGAGGGTTCGGGGTTCGTATGGCTACACCTTC,CSVGQRVRGSYGYTF
TRBV27,TRBJ2-7,few,.,TGTGCCAGCAGTTTAGAAGTCGGCCCCTACTACGAGCAGTACTTC,CASSLEVGPYYEQYF
TRBV6-2/TRBV6-3,TRBJ2-3,few,TRBD2,TGTGCCAGCAGTTACGTACAAGGAGTAGCGGGACCAGATACGCAGTATTTT,CASSYVQGVAGPDTQYF
TRBV6-1,TRBJ1-6,few,TRBD1,TGTGCCAGCAGAACCCCAGGGGGAAGTTCACCCCTCCACTTT,CASRTPGGSSPLHF